This TCR beta chain was identified in a study of T-cell memory formation after mild COVID-19 (dated by TCRdb to the early 2020s). General notes on the study: TCR sequence clusters from the two donors were largely donor specific. Two young, previously healthy adult volunteers made up the cohort, one male and one female. Longitudinal TCRalpha and TCRbeta repertoire sequencing tracked T-cell clones expanding and contracting after mild COVID-19 in a couple of donors. Broader findings and caveats from the paper: Clones that contracted from day 15 to 85 showed balanced CD4/CD8 phenotypes, whereas a second wave of clones that expanded from day 15 to 37 leaned towards CD4+. Whether the second-wave clones peaking on day 37 were SARS-CoV-2 specific was not confirmed. Contracting CD4+ clones turned up mainly in the CM and EM memory subsets, whereas EMRA was where CD8+ clones were enriched. The study covered only two mild cases, and larger cohorts including severe cases with pre-infection samples were considered necessary. Some responding clones were found in pre-infection memory, which suggests that pre-existing cross-reactive memory T cells took part in the SARS-CoV-2 response.

Sequencing was carried out with an Illumina NovaSeq 6000. Using 5'RACE with constant-segment primers, TCRalpha and TCRbeta cDNA libraries were constructed, with sample barcodes and unique molecular identifiers added in the process. Trizol reagent was used to extract RNA from every sample. Libraries were amplified in two PCR steps, with a second sample barcode and Illumina TruSeq adapters added in the second step. Sequencing of libraries was performed on an Illumina NovaSeq with 2 x 150 bp paired-end reads. The authors processed their data as follows. Demultiplexing of reads and collapsing into UMI-guided consensus sequences were performed with migec v1.2.7. Using mixcr v2.1.11, UMI consensuses were aligned to TRA and TRB V and J templates and then assembled into clonotypes. Clonotypes were classified as expanded or contracted when called significant by both edgeR and NoisET, with noise models trained on biological replicates. For edgeR calls, the thresholds were a false discovery rate-adjusted p below 0.01 and a log2 fold-change of 1. As an exploratory analysis of dynamics, PCA with hierarchical clustering was applied to max-normalized trajectories of the 1000 most abundant clonotypes. The CD4 or CD8 phenotype of responding clones was assigned using the separately sequenced CD4+ and CD8+ repertoires. Through fastp at Q25 and MiXCR, TCRdb rebuilt clones from the public reads, retaining in-frame beta chains. Every entry covers one CDR3 protein and lists the most common genes and DNA from its rows. TCRdb's processing, not the authors' own work, is the source of the V and J calls. For this sample the table gives 400,000 or so distinct CDR3 sequences, of which 20% were detected only once. The top ten hold roughly 8.4% of the sample.

This clonotype was observed a few times. Its antigen is currently not known. No qualities accompany the bases; no much larger clone lies one base away. Ficoll-Paque density gradient centrifugation was used to isolate PBMCs. This clonotype was sampled from an adult woman who had mild COVID-19 (a few samples of this study predate the infection). The sample titles of this study are shuffled in the database, so cell type and time point are left out; the donor was told from shared clones. The sequenced sample was PBMCs or a T cell subset sorted from them (not recorded which).

In nucleotide form, the sequence is TGTGCCAGCAGCTTAGAACGGGGAGGTGAGACCCAGTACTTC. Its translation reads: CASSLERGGETQYF. The rearrangement combines TRBV7-6 with TRBJ2-5, with a tentative D gene TRBD2 over 6 matching bases. In the germline V gene, CDR1 corresponds to SGHVS and CDR2 to FNYEAQ. The CDR3 runs 14 residues from the cysteine to the phenylalanine. Only CDR3 DNA is held: 42 bases, read in frame from base 1. V is cut by 1 base and J by 5 bases, and the space between the germline ends is 11 bases.